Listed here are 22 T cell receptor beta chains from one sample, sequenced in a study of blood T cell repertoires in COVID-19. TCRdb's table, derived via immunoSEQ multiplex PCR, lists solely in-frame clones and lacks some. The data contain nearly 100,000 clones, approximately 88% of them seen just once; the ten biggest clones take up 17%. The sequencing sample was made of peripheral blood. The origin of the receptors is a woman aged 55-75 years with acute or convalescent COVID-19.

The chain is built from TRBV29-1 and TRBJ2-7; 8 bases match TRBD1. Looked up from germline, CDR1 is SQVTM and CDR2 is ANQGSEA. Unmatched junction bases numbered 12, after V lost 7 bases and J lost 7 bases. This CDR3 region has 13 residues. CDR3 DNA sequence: TGCAGCGGTGGGACAGGCCTTTCTGGGGAGCAGTACTTC. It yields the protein CSGGTGLSGEQYF.

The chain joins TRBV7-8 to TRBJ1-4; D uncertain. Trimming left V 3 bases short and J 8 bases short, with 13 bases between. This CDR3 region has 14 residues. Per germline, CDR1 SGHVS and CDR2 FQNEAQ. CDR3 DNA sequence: TGTGCCAGCAGCTTTCGCCGATTCGGGGAAAAACTGTTTTTT. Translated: CASSFRRFGEKLFF.

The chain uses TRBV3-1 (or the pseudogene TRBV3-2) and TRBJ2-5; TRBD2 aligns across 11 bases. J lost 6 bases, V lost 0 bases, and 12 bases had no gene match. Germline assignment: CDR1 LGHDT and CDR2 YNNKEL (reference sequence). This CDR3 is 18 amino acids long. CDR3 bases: TGTGCCAGCAGCCAAGATATTTTAGCGGGGGGGAAACGGAAGACCCAGTACTTC. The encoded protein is CASSQDILAGGKRKTQYF.

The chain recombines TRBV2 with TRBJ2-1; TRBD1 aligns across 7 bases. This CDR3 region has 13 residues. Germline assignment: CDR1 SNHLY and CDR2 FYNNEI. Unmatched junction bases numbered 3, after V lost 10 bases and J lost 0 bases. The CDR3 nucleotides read TGTGCCACGGGACAGAGCTCCTACAATGAGCAGTTCTTC. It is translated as CATGQSSYNEQFF.

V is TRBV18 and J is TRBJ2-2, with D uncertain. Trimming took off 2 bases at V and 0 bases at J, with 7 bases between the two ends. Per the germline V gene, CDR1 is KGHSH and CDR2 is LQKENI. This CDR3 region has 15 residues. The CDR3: CASSPISSNTGELFF. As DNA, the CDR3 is TGTGCCAGCTCACCAATCAGTTCGAACACCGGGGAGCTGTTTTTT.

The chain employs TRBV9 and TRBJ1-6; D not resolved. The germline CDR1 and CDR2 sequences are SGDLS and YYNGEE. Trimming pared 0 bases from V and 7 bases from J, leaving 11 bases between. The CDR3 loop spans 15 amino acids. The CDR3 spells CASSVEPGLNSPLHF. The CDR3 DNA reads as TGTGCCAGCAGCGTAGAGCCGGGGTTAAATTCACCCCTCCACTTT.

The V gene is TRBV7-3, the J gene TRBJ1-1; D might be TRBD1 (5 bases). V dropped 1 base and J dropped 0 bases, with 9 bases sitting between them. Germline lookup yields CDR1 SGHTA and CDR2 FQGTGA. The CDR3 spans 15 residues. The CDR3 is CASSLMGGMNTEAFF. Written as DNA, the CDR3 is TGTGCCAGCAGCTTAATGGGGGGGATGAACACTGAAGCTTTCTTT.

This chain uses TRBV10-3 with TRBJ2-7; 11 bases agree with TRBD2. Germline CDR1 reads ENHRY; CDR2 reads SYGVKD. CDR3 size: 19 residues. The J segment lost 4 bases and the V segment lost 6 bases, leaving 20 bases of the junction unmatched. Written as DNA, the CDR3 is TGTGCCATCAGGACGTCGTTACTAGCGGGGGCCCTTAACTCTTACGAGCAGTACTTC. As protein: CAIRTSLLAGALNSYEQYF.

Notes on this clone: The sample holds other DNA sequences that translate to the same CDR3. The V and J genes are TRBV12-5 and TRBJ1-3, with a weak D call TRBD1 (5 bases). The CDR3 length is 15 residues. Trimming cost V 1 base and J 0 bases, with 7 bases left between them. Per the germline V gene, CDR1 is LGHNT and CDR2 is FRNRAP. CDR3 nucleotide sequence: TGTGCTAGTGGTTTGGACCAGGGCTCTGGAAACACCATATATTTT. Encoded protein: CASGLDQGSGNTIYF.

The CDR3 nucleotides read TGTGCCAGTAGTATAAACCTTGGGCCACCCCAAGAGACCCAGTACTTC. Its translation is CASSINLGPPQETQYF. The chain uses TRBV19 and TRBJ2-5; D ambiguous. CDR3 length: 16 residues. Germline V gene sequence: CDR1 LNHDA, CDR2 SQIVND (reference sequence). Trimming removed 2 bases at V and 1 base at J, with 14 bases between.

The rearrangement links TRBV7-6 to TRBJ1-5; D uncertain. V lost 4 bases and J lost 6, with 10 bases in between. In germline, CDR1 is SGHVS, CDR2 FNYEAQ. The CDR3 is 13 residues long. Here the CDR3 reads CASSSAPSQPQHF. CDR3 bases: TGTGCCAGCAGCTCAGCCCCGAGTCAGCCCCAGCATTTT.

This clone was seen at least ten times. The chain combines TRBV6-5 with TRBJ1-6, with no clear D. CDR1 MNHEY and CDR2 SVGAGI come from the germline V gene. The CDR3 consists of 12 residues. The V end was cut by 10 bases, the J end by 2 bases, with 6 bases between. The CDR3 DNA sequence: TGTGCCACCATCCCCTATAATTCACCCCTCCACTTT. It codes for CATIPYNSPLHF.

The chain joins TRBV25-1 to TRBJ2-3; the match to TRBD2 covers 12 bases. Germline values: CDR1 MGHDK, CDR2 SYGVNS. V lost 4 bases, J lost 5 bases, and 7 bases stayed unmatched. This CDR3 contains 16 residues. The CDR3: CASSGGLAGRVDTQYF. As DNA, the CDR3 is TGTGCCAGCAGTGGGGGACTAGCGGGCCGTGTAGATACGCAGTATTTT.

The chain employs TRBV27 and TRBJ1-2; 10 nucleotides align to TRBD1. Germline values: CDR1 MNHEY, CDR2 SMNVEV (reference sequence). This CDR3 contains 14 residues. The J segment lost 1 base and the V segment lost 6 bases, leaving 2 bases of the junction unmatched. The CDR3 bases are TGTGCCAGCAGGGGACAGGGGTTTAACTATGGCTACACCTTC. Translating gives CASRGQGFNYGYTF.

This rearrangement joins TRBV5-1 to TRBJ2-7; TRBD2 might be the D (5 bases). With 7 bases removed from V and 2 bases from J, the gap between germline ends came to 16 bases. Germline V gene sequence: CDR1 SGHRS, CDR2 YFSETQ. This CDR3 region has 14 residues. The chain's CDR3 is CASWENVFPYEQYF. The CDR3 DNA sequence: TGCGCCAGCTGGGAGAACGTCTTTCCCTACGAGCAGTACTTC.

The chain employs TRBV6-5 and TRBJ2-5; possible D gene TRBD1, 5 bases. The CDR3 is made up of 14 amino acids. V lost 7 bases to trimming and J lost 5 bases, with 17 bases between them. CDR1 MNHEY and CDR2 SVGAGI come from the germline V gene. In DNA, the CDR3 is TGTGCCAGCACCCAGGGCAGGGCGTACGAGACCCAGTACTTC. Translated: CASTQGRAYETQYF.

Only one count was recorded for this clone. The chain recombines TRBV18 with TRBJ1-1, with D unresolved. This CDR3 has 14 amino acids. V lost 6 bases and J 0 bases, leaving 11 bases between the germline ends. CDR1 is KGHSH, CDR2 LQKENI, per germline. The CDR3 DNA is TGTGCCAGCTCCCGAGGGAATTTGAACACTGAAGCTTTCTTT. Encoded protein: CASSRGNLNTEAFF.

This CDR3 is CASSGSTGVGNTIYF. CDR3 coding DNA: TGTGCCAGCAGTGGCTCGACAGGGGTTGGAAACACCATATATTTT. The chain recombines TRBV25-1 with TRBJ1-3, with 8 bases aligning to TRBD1. J was trimmed by 3 bases and V by 4 bases; bases with no gene match: 5. This CDR3 has 15 residues. Germline V gene data show CDR1 as MGHDK and CDR2 as SYGVNS. The entire variable domain, with the rest obtained from reference TRBV25-1 and TRBJ1-3, is as follows: EADIYQTPRYLVIGTGKKITLECSQTMGHDKMYWYQQDPGMELHLIHYSYGVNSTEKGDLSSESTVSRIRTEHFPLTLESARPSHTSQYLCASSGSTGVGNTIYFGEGSWLTVV.

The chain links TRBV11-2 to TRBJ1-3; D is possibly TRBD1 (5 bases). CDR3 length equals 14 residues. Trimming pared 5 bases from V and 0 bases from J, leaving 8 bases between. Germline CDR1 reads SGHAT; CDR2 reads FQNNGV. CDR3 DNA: TGTGCCAGCAGCCAGACAGTCTCTGGAAACACCATATATTTT. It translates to CASSQTVSGNTIYF.

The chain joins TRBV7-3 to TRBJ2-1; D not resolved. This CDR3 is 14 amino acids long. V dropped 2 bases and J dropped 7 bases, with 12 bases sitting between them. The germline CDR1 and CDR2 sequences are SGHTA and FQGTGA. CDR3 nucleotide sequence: TGTGCCAGCAGCTTACCGGGTCATGGGAATGAGCAGTTCTTC. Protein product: CASSLPGHGNEQFF.

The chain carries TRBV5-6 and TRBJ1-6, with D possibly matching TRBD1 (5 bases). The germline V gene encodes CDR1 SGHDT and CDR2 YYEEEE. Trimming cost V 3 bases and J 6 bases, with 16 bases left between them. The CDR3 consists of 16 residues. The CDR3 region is CASSSGTQGFNSPLHF. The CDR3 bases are TGTGCCAGCAGCTCCGGCACGCAGGGATTTAATTCACCCCTCCACTTT.

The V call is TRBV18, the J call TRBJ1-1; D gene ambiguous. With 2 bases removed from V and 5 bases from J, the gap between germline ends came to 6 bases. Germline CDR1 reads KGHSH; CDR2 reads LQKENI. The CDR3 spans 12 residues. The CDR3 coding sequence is TGTGCCAGCTCACCATCGCGGACTGAAGCTTTCTTT. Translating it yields CASSPSRTEAFF.